The rows below give T cell receptor beta chains drawn from one sample of a study of radiation and T cells in renal cell carcinoma. TCRdb's copy holds only in-frame clones and misses some; the assay was immunoSEQ multiplex PCR. The table records 70,000 to 80,000 clones, approximately 83% of them present only once. The sequencing here drew on blood, taken from a patient whose treatment included radiotherapy and nephrectomy. The receptors here all came from a woman between 45 and 65 years old with renal cell carcinoma. Both conserved end residues are trimmed from each CDR3.

>9|TRBJ2-1|TRBV29-1
SVSRYNEQF
>13|TRBJ1-4|TRBV7-2
ASSTTGKLNEKLF
>11|TRBJ1-5|TRBV19
ASRRGRTTPQH
>15|TRBJ2-5|TRBV18
ASSPSPMTNNRETQY
>13|TRBJ1-6|TRBV7-9
ASSLVDRRNSPLH
>13|TRBJ2-7|TRBV19
ASTRSKTSSYEQY
>10|TRBJ2-3|TRBV18
ASSPQGDTQY
>15|TRBJ2-1|TRBV10-1
ASSELQGAGGRKEQF
>13|TRBJ1-2|TRBV4-3
ASSQGLGGRDGYT
>18|TRBJ2-3|TRBV10-3
AISEWATPVVRTSTDTQY
>11|TRBJ2-7|TRBV5-4
ASSLYSGYEQY
>11|TRBJ1-2|TRBV27
ASSYRQGLGYT
>15|TRBJ1-1|TRBV5-4
ASRILGQGGSDTEAF
>15|TRBJ2-6|TRBV28
ASRAREALSGANVLT
>9|TRBJ2-5|TRBV2
ASSKTETQY
>13|TRBJ1-6|TRBV25-1
ASSTRTGENSPLH
>14|TRBJ2-3|TRBV9
ASTSGSHTSTDTQY
>11|TRBJ2-3|TRBV5-4
ASSPLRTDTQY
>11|TRBJ2-1|TRBV7-3
ASSLYPSPGQF
>11|TRBJ1-4|TRBV5-1
ASRRGENEKLF
>12|TRBJ2-3|TRBV7-9
ASSLAGSTDTQY
>12|TRBJ1-5|TRBV19
ASLHVGSNQPQH
>14|TRBJ2-2|TRBV9
ASSHRAGADTGELF
>13|TRBJ2-7|TRBV9
ASSAMTGGAAEQY
>13|TRBJ1-2|TRBV28
ASSLRGALGYGYT
>11|TRBJ1-1|TRBV5-1
ASSGNLNTEAF
>14|TRBJ2-2|TRBV7-2
ASSLSAQGRTGELF
>12|TRBJ2-7|TRBV28
ASREGGAPYEQY
>12|TRBJ1-2|TRBV5-1
ASSLGQGGYGYT
>13|TRBJ2-3|TRBV4-1
ASSQEPPVSDTQY
>15|TRBJ1-3|TRBV5-5
ASSLRTGGTVGNTIY
>15|TRBJ2-2|TRBV7-3
ASSSPLVSGGSGELF
>18|TRBJ2-1|TRBV15
ATTETLRTSGGATYNEQF
>11|TRBJ1-1|TRBV6-5
ASSDMDSSGAF
>12|TRBJ2-7|TRBV7-9
ASSPGLILSEQY
>14|TRBJ2-2|TRBV5-1
ASSFSGRAQSGELF
>15|TRBJ2-7|TRBV7-2
ASSLVTSGNSGYEQY
>11|TRBJ2-7|TRBV28
ASSSGPIYEQY
>9|TRBJ1-2|TRBV7-2
ASSLVWGYT
>14|TRBJ2-5|TRBV5-4
ASSSLAGGGGETQY